A selection of T cell receptor beta chains follows, all from one sample in a study of blood T cell repertoires in COVID-19. Here immunoSEQ multiplex PCR was the method, and the copy in TCRdb shows in-frame clones only, minus some. Of around 100,000 clones listed, under 85% are singletons. The sequenced sample consisted of peripheral blood. The receptors derive from a human donor in a cohort sampled during active COVID-19. Each CDR3 is given with its conserved first and last residue. A D gene is named only where the DNA matches it firmly. Clone size appears in some rows only: once, few, many, or a class for an expanded clone.

V gene	J gene	D gene	clone size	CDR3 DNA	CDR3 protein
TRBV10-3	TRBJ2-1	TRBD2	-	TGTGCCATCAGCCCCCCATCCCGACTAGCGGGGTCATACAATGAGCAGTTCTTC	CAISPPSRLAGSYNEQFF
TRBV10-3	TRBJ2-1	TRBD2	-	TGTGCCATCAGCGCGACTAGCGGGAGCAATGAGCAGTTCTTC	CAISATSGSNEQFF
TRBV19	TRBJ2-2	-	-	TGTGCCAGTAGACTCGGGGGGCCGAACACCGGGGAGCTGTTTTTT	CASRLGGPNTGELFF
TRBV27	TRBJ2-6	TRBD1	once	TGTGCCAGCAGCCGGGACAGGGAAGCCGGGGCCAACGTCCTGACTTTC	CASSRDREAGANVLTF
TRBV18	TRBJ1-4	TRBD1	-	TGTGCCAGCTCACCCACCCGACAGGGGATTTATGAAAAACTGTTTTTT	CASSPTRQGIYEKLFF
TRBV6-6	TRBJ1-3	TRBD1	-	TGTGCCAGCAGTCAAGAAACAGGGGCTGGAAACACCATATATTTT	CASSQETGAGNTIYF
TRBV3-1/TRBV3-2	TRBJ1-5	-	-	TGTGCCAGCAGCGCGGGAGGCAATCAGCCCCAGCATTTT	CASSAGGNQPQHF
TRBV28	TRBJ1-2	-	-	TGTGCCAGCAGTCCCACCCCCAGGTCCTATGGCTACACCTTC	CASSPTPRSYGYTF
TRBV2	TRBJ2-1	-	-	TGTGCCAGCAGTGAAGCGCGTAGCTCCTACAATGAGCAGTTCTTC	CASSEARSSYNEQFF
TRBV12-3/TRBV12-4	TRBJ1-6	-	-	TGTGCCAGCAGGCTGGCGGGATCACCCCTCCACTTT	CASRLAGSPLHF
TRBV4-1	TRBJ2-7	-	-	TGCGCCAGCAGCCGGAATACAGGGGGGGTCTACGAGCAGTACTTC	CASSRNTGGVYEQYF
TRBV9	TRBJ2-1	-	-	TGTGCCAGCAGCGTAGCTTCCCGAGGAGTTGAGCAGTTCTTC	CASSVASRGVEQFF
TRBV7-3	TRBJ2-7	-	-	TGTGCCAGCAGCTTTGTCTCAGGTTCCCCCTCCTACGAGCAGTACTTC	CASSFVSGSPSYEQYF
TRBV9	TRBJ2-2	TRBD2	-	TGTGCCAGCAGCTTACCGCGGGGGGGCGCCAGCACCGGGGAGCTGTTTTTT	CASSLPRGGASTGELFF
TRBV14	TRBJ2-3	TRBD2	few	TGTGCCAGCAGCCAAGTCGCCGGGACTAGCGTGGTAGATACGCAGTATTTT	CASSQVAGTSVVDTQYF
TRBV6-5	TRBJ2-7	-	-	TGTGCCAGCAGGGTACAGGGGGGGGGAACCTACGAGCAGTACTTC	CASRVQGGGTYEQYF
TRBV6-1	TRBJ2-1	TRBD2	-	TGTGCCAGCAGTGGCGGACTAGCGGGGGGCAACAATGAGCAGTTCTTC	CASSGGLAGGNNEQFF
TRBV5-1	TRBJ1-6	-	-	TGCGCCAGCACCAAAACCGGGATAAATAATTCACCCCTCCACTTT	CASTKTGINNSPLHF
TRBV27	TRBJ2-3	-	-	TGTGCCAGCAGTCCCGCCATCGCGAGGGAGCAGTATTTT	CASSPAIAREQYF
TRBV7-2	TRBJ2-5	-	-	TGTGCCAGCAGCTTGGGGGAGGTGACCCAGTACTTC	CASSLGEVTQYF
TRBV28	TRBJ2-5	TRBD1	-	TGTGCCAGCAGTTTAGCAGGACAGGGAGAGACCCAGTACTTC	CASSLAGQGETQYF
TRBV7-2	TRBJ2-7	-	-	TGTGCCAGCAGCCACCCCGGGGGCTACGAGCAGTACTTC	CASSHPGGYEQYF
TRBV27	TRBJ2-1	TRBD2	few	TGTGCCAGCTCCACAAACGGGGGGAGAGGCAATGAGCAGTTCTTC	CASSTNGGRGNEQFF
TRBV5-6	TRBJ2-4	-	-	TGTGCCAGCAGCTTGGGCCGAGAACTAGCCAAAAACATTCAGTACTTC	CASSLGRELAKNIQYF
TRBV9	TRBJ1-6	-	-	TGTGCCAGCAGCGTAGAGGGGGGGCCGTCACCCCTCCACTTT	CASSVEGGPSPLHF
TRBV6-4	TRBJ1-5	TRBD1	-	TGTGCCAGCAGTGACGCAGGACAGGGCTCCACCCTAAATCAGCCCCAGCATTTT	CASSDAGQGSTLNQPQHF
TRBV18	TRBJ2-2	TRBD1	-	TGTGCCAGCTCACCAATGGGGACAGTGAACACCGGGGAGCTGTTTTTT	CASSPMGTVNTGELFF
TRBV5-4	TRBJ2-3	TRBD2	-	TGTGCCAGCAGCTTGGGTAGCGGGGGGGCGTTTAGCACAGATACGCAGTATTTT	CASSLGSGGAFSTDTQYF
TRBV6-6	TRBJ1-3	-	once	TGTGCCAGCAGCCCCCCGGGATCTCTTGGTGGAAACACCATATATTTT	CASSPPGSLGGNTIYF
TRBV18	TRBJ1-6	TRBD1	once	TGTGCCAGCTCAGAATTTCGGGACAGGGATTCACCCCTCCACTTT	CASSEFRDRDSPLHF
TRBV11-3	TRBJ2-5	TRBD2	-	TGTGCCAGCAGCTCTGGACTAGGGGCCGAGACCCAGTACTTC	CASSSGLGAETQYF